These T cell receptor beta chains were read from a single sample in a study of cytomegalovirus exposure and HLA in healthy donors. Sequencing used immunoSEQ multiplex PCR; TCRdb keeps in-frame clones, though not all of them. There are approximately 82,000 clones in the sample; around a tenth occur only once, and about 25% lies in the top ten. The sequenced material came from PBMCs. The receptors were gathered from a man between 60 and 75 years old in good health and CMV-seropositive. Both conserved end residues are part of each CDR3. The order of the fields is J gene, V gene, clone size, D gene, CDR3 DNA, CDR3 protein. D genes are given only for firm matches. Part of the rows lack a size; the others show once, few, many or a class for expanded clones.

TRBJ1-2	TRBV7-3	-	-	TGTGCCAGCAGCTTATGGTCAGGTCCGGAGGATGGCTACACCTTC	CASSLWSGPEDGYTF
TRBJ2-7	TRBV5-1	few	TRBD2	TGCGCCAGCAGCTTGGTGGGACTACACGAGGAGTACTTC	CASSLVGLHEEYF
TRBJ2-7	TRBV11-1	few	TRBD2	TGTGCCAGCAGCTTAAGCGGGAACTACGAGCAGTACTTC	CASSLSGNYEQYF
TRBJ1-5	TRBV2	few	-	TGTGCCAGCTTGGGGGAGGGGGTGGATCAGCCCCAGCATTTT	CASLGEGVDQPQHF
TRBJ1-1	TRBV7-9	few	-	TGTGCCAGCAGCTCGGACGGGGTCCCGAACACTGAAGCTTTCTTT	CASSSDGVPNTEAFF
TRBJ2-5	TRBV7-6	-	TRBD2	TGTGCCAGCAGCTCGCCCCTGGGCGGGAGGCAAGAGACCCAGTACTTC	CASSSPLGGRQETQYF
TRBJ1-3	TRBV5-5	-	-	TGTGCCAGCAGCTTTATAGTAAGCTCTGGAAACACCATATATTTT	CASSFIVSSGNTIYF
TRBJ1-1	TRBV19	-	-	TGTGCCAGTAGTATAAGGAGAGCGGGGGGCACTGAAGCTTTCTTT	CASSIRRAGGTEAFF
TRBJ1-1	TRBV10-3	few	TRBD1	TGTGCCACCGGCCGGGACAGGGGCACTGAAGCTTTCTTT	CATGRDRGTEAFF
TRBJ1-1	TRBV19	many	-	TGTGCCAGTACCTTAGAGGGCTTGAACACTGAAGCTTTCTTT	CASTLEGLNTEAFF
TRBJ2-7	TRBV5-6	-	-	TGTGCCAGCAGCTGGGCGCCAGGGAAGAGCTCCTACGAGCAGTACTTC	CASSWAPGKSSYEQYF
TRBJ2-7	TRBV4-2	-	TRBD2	TGTGCCAGCAGCTTCGGACTAGCGGGAGTTCCCGAGCAGTACTTC	CASSFGLAGVPEQYF
TRBJ2-5	TRBV7-7	few	-	TGTGCTAGCAGTCAGGGGTTAACGAGAGAGACCCAGTACTTC	CASSQGLTRETQYF
TRBJ2-6	TRBV19	-	TRBD2	TGTGCCAGTACTAGCGGTCGTCGCTCTGGGGCCAACGTCCTGACTTTC	CASTSGRRSGANVLTF
TRBJ2-5	TRBV18	-	-	TGTGCCAGCTCACCAGAGGCGGGTTCGGAGACCCAGTACTTC	CASSPEAGSETQYF
TRBJ2-2	TRBV27	-	TRBD2	TGTGCCAGCAGTGCTTCCCTAGCGGGGACTACTTTCCCCGGGGAGCTGTTTTTT	CASSASLAGTTFPGELFF
TRBJ2-1	TRBV5-1	few	TRBD2	TGCGCCAGCAGCTTCGAACTAGCGGGTCTCCCAAATGAGCAGTTCTTC	CASSFELAGLPNEQFF
TRBJ2-5	TRBV29-1	few	-	TGCAGCGTTGAAGATTCCAAAGCGGACCTGTACCAAGAGACCCAGTACTTC	CSVEDSKADLYQETQYF
TRBJ1-4	TRBV19	-	TRBD1	TGTGCCAGTAGTATCCGGGACAGGGGAGGCGAAAAACTGTTTTTT	CASSIRDRGGEKLFF
TRBJ2-2	TRBV9	-	TRBD2	TGTGCCAGCAGCGTTGTAGCGGGAGACACCGGGGAGCTGTTTTTT	CASSVVAGDTGELFF
TRBJ1-4	TRBV5-5	few	-	TGTGCCAGCAGCCCGGGGGGCCAGCGTAATGAAAAACTGTTTTTT	CASSPGGQRNEKLFF
TRBJ2-1	TRBV6-1	few	TRBD2	TGTGCCAGCAGTAATAGCGGGAACTCCTACAATGAGCAGTTCTTC	CASSNSGNSYNEQFF
TRBJ2-7	TRBV5-1	-	-	TGCGCCAGCAGCTTGGGAGACGGGACAAGGACCTACGAGCAGTACTTC	CASSLGDGTRTYEQYF
TRBJ1-5	TRBV27	few	TRBD1	TGTGCCAGCAGACCCGGGACAGTCAATCAGCCCCAGCATTTT	CASRPGTVNQPQHF
TRBJ1-5	TRBV19	-	TRBD1	TGTGCCAGCCACCGGGGGCCGAGACAGGGTGGCAATCAGCCCCAGCATTTT	CASHRGPRQGGNQPQHF
TRBJ1-5	TRBV19	-	-	TGTGCCAGTACCCCCCATGGGGGGAGGGAGAACAATCAGCCCCAGCATTTT	CASTPHGGRENNQPQHF
TRBJ2-2	TRBV19	many	TRBD2	TGTGCCAGTAGTCTTCTACGACTAGCGGGAGGAGGAAACACCGGGGAGCTGTTTTTT	CASSLLRLAGGGNTGELFF
TRBJ1-5	TRBV7-2	-	TRBD1	TGTGCCAGCAGCTCATCACAGGGGGCCACTCAGCCCCAGCATTTT	CASSSSQGATQPQHF
TRBJ2-5	TRBV4-1	-	TRBD2	TGCGCCAGCAGCCAAGATCTAGCGGGAGGCTTCCTTGAAGAGACCCAGTACTTC	CASSQDLAGGFLEETQYF
TRBJ1-1	TRBV19	few	TRBD1	TGTGCCAGTAGTACGCCCGGGACAGGGGTGAACACTGAAGCTTTCTTT	CASSTPGTGVNTEAFF
TRBJ2-3	TRBV7-2	-	-	TGTGCCAGCAGCTTAGGCCGGGCAGATACGCAGTATTTT	CASSLGRADTQYF
TRBJ2-1	TRBV5-1	-	-	TGCGCCAGCAGCTTGGCCGGGGGAAATGAGCAGTTCTTC	CASSLAGGNEQFF
TRBJ2-3	TRBV19	few	-	TGTGCCAGCGACGGGGGTGCGGATACGCAGTATTTT	CASDGGADTQYF
TRBJ1-4	TRBV20-1	-	TRBD1	TGCAGTGCTAGCCCTCGGGGCCAGGGGGCTTTT	CSASPRGQGAF
TRBJ2-2	TRBV29-1	-	TRBD1	TGCAGCGCCGGGCGGACAGGAGGTGGGGAGCTGTTTTTT	CSAGRTGGGELFF
TRBJ1-5	TRBV5-6	few	-	TGTGCCAGCAGTCTCCGGGAGCCGGGGCAGCCCCAGCATTTT	CASSLREPGQPQHF
TRBJ1-2	TRBV7-8	few	-	TGTGCCAGCAGCCTAATAACCGGGACAAGTAGCCTCTATGGCTACACCTTC	CASSLITGTSSLYGYTF
TRBJ1-2	TRBV19	few	-	TGTGCCAGTAGTACCTTGACAGGTCCGTATGGCTACACCTTC	CASSTLTGPYGYTF
TRBJ1-5	TRBV4-1	-	TRBD1	TGCGCCAGCAGCCCTCCGGGACAGGGTATCAATCAGCCCCAGCATTTT	CASSPPGQGINQPQHF
TRBJ2-3	TRBV28	-	TRBD2	TGTGCCAGCAGTTTTGGAGGGACTAGGAAAGATACGCAGTATTTT	CASSFGGTRKDTQYF
TRBJ1-1	TRBV7-3	-	TRBD1	TGTGCCAGCAGCCTAACCGACAGGGGCACTGAAGCTTTCTTT	CASSLTDRGTEAFF
TRBJ1-1	TRBV28	few	TRBD1	TGTGCCAGCAGACAACGTATAGAAACAGGGGCTGAAGCTTTCTTT	CASRQRIETGAEAFF
TRBJ2-3	TRBV30	-	TRBD2	TGTGCCTGGAGGGGACTAGTAGGTACGCAGTATTTT	CAWRGLVGTQYF
TRBJ2-2	TRBV6-1	-	-	TGTGCCAGCATCCGACAGGTTAACACCGGGGAGCTGTTTTTT	CASIRQVNTGELFF
TRBJ1-2	TRBV30	few	TRBD1	TGTGCCTGGTACGGGACAGGGTTTGGTGGCTACACCTTC	CAWYGTGFGGYTF